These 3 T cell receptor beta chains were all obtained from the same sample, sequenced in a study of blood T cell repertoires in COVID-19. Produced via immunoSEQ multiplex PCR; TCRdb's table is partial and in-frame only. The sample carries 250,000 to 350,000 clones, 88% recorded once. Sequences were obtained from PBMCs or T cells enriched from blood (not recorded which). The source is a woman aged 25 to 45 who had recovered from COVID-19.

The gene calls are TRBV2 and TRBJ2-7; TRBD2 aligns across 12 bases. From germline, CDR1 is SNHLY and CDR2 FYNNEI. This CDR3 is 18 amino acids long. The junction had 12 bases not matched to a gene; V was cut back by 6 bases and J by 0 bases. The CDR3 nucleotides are TGTGCCAGCAGGCGACTAGCGGGGGCGCCTATAAGCTCCTACGAGCAGTACTTC. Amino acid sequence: CASRRLAGAPISSYEQYF. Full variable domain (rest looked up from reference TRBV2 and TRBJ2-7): EPEVTQTPSHQVTQMGQEVILRCVPISNHLYFYWYRQILGQKVEFLVSFYNNEISEKSEIFDDQFSVERPDGSNFTLKIRSTKLEDSAMYFCASRRLAGAPISSYEQYFGPGTRLTVT.

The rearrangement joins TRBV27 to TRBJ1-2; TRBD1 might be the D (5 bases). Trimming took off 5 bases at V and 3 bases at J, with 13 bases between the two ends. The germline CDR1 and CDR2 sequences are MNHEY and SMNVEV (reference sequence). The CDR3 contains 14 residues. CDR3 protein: CASSPSGVDYGYTF. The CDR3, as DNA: TGTGCCAGCAGTCCCTCGGGGGTCGACTATGGCTACACCTTC.

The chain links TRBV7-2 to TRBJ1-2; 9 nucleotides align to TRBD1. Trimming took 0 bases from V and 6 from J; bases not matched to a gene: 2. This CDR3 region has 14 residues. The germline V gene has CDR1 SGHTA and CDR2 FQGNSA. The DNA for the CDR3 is TGTGCCAGCAGCTTAGCCGGACAGGGGAATGGCTACACCTTC. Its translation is CASSLAGQGNGYTF.